The clone carrying this T cell receptor (beta chain) showed up many times. Its cognate antigen is unknown. In germline, CDR1 is LGHNA, CDR2 YSLEER. The V end lost 0 bases, the J end lost 0 bases, and 12 bases lay between the germline ends. The CDR3 loop spans 16 amino acids. The data belong to a study of molecular identifiers for immune sequencing clone quantification. The authors gated naive CD8 T cells as CD8+CD4-CCR7+CD45RA+ for sorting. Findings of the study overall: It was shown that clones above 20 RNA copies held over 97% of effector molecules, but under 1% in naive cells.

Both previously described methods and listed TCR primers were employed to make bulk TCR libraries. MiXCR, run by TCRdb on the PCR reads, gives a single entry per CDR3 protein. The repertoire includes hundreds of thousands of distinct CDR3 sequences, roughly 21% of them detected once, and roughly 0.9% sits in the top ten. The chain has TRBV4-3 and TRBJ2-7; D gene ambiguous. The source of this sequence is a human donor in good health. Some libraries in this study had Jurkat cell RNA spiked in. The sequencing input was naive CD8+ T cells from blood, with Jurkat cell RNA spiked in. The subset denotes: FACS-sorted CD8+CD4-CCR7+CD45RA+ naive T cells. CDR3 sequence (DNA): TGCGCCAGCAGCCAAGATGTTGGCAGCAACTCCTACGAGCAGTACTTC. As protein: CASSQDVGSNSYEQYF.